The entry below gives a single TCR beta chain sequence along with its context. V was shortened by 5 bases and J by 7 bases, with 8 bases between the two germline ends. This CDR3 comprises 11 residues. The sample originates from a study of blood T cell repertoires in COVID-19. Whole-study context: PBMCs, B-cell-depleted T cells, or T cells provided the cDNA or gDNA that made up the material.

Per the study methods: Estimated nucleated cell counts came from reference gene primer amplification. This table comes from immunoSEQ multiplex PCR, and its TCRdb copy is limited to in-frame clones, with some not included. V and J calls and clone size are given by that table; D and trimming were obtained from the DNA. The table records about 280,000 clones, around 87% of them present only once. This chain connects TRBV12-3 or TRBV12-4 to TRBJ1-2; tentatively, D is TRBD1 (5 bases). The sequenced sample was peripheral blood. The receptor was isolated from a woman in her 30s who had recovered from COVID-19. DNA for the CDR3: TGTGCCAGCAGTGGGACTAGTGGCTACACCTTC. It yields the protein CASSGTSGYTF.